Given below is one TCR beta chain in context. Its cognate antigen is unknown. This record comes from a study of T-cell memory formation after mild COVID-19. TCRdb reprocessed the 5' RACE reads via MiXCR and lists one record per CDR3 protein. The data contain some 340,000 distinct CDR3 sequences, approximately 13% of them singletons. Trimming removed 0 bases from V and 6 bases from J; junction bases left unmatched: 6. CDR1 and CDR2 (germline): DFQATT, SNEGSKA (reference sequence). The CDR3 has 15 amino acids. General study points: Cross-reactive memory apparently joined, as some responding clones appeared in pre-infection memory.

This chain joins TRBV20-1 and TRBJ2-1, with 9 bases matching TRBD2. Sequencing was done on a sample of PBMCs or a T cell subset sorted from them (not recorded which). The TCR was taken from a man aged 18 to 29 who had mild COVID-19 (a few samples of this study predate the infection). Cell type and time point are not known. The CDR3 nucleotides are TGCAGTGCTAGAGACATAGCGGGAGTCGGCAATGAGCAGTTCTTC. It encodes CSARDIAGVGNEQFF.